This T cell receptor (beta chain) was identified during a study of cytomegalovirus exposure and HLA in healthy donors. Background on the study: Findings of an earlier analysis included some 120 million unique TCR beta sequences from 170 million or so T cells.

This clone has only one observation. What it recognizes is unknown. Study-wide results and caveats: TCR beta chains numbering about 160 were designated cytomegalovirus-associated.

Use of 60 Vbeta and 13 Jbeta primers characterized the PCR. Original processing notes: Counted up in a later analysis, unique TCR beta chains came to around 80 million, with around 11 million shared. Sequencing used immunoSEQ multiplex PCR; TCRdb keeps in-frame clones, though not all of them. That table gives V, J and clone size, and the DNA gave D and trimming. In the table there are over 140,000 clones, about 80% of which are singletons. The germline CDR1 and CDR2 sequences are SGHDT and YYEEEE. CDR3 size: 14 residues. The V end was cut by 4 bases, the J end by 11 bases, with 21 bases between. The sequencing input was PBMCs. The receptor was isolated from a young man in good health and CMV-seropositive. The J gene is TRBJ2-5, the V gene TRBV5-6, with D maybe TRBD2 (6 bases). The CDR3 here is CASSARDSLGEQYF. For the CDR3, the DNA is TGTGCCAGCAGCGCCCGGGACTCACTTGGGGAGCAGTACTTC.